This paragraph reports one T cell receptor (beta chain). The data were taken from a study of blood T cell repertoires in COVID-19. Study summary: Both acute and convalescent COVID-19 samples were obtained from the United States, Italy and Spain. PBMCs, B-cell-depleted T cells, or T cells were the source of the cDNA or gDNA that made up the material.

In the authors' methods: Amplification of reference gene primers provided the estimated nucleated cell counts. Produced via immunoSEQ multiplex PCR; TCRdb's table is partial and in-frame only. Clone size and the V and J calls come from that table; the DNA yielded D and trimming. The sample contains tens of thousands of clones, 80% to 95% of which appear only once. Per the germline V gene, CDR1 is DFQATT and CDR2 is SNEGSKA (reference sequence). The CDR3 is 11 residues long. V was trimmed by 3 bases and J by 3 bases, leaving 6 bases between them. V gene TRBV20-1 combines with J gene TRBJ2-7; D is unclear. Input material: peripheral blood. This clonotype was obtained from an elderly woman with active COVID-19. The CDR3 bases are TGCAGTGCTAGTCCGGGCTACGAGCAGTACTTC. This sequence encodes CSASPGYEQYF.